Sequencing of this TCR beta chain was carried out in a study of T cell clonotyping in hematopoietic cell transplantation. In the study overall: Cytoreduction preceded collection of pretransplant recipient samples.

Specified time point: recipient sample about 28 days before transplant, after cytoreduction. Findings and caveats of the study: After transplant, recipient diversity fell while pathologically expanded clonotypes grew through day 180. Without cell sorting, CD4 versus CD8 contributions remain unresolved.

Germline CDR1 and CDR2: WNHNN and SYGVQD (reference sequence). This CDR3 has 16 amino acids. Trimming pared 5 bases from V and 7 bases from J, leaving 18 bases between. TCRdb's copy holds only in-frame clones and misses some; the assay was immunoSEQ multiplex PCR. The profile shows some 16,000 clones, 93% of them singletons. Concerning this clone itself: Its antigen is currently unknown.

The chain is built from TRBV10-1 and TRBJ1-6, with a possible D match to TRBD1 (5 bases). The material was peripheral blood mononuclear cells, obtained before stem cell transplant. The clonotype comes from a man aged 18 to 35 with biphenotypic leukemia. Some clones in this sample may be carry-over from other donors' samples. The CDR3 sequence is CASSPGGANLNSPLHF. DNA for the CDR3: TGCGCCAGCAGTCCGGGGGGAGCGAACCTGAATTCACCCCTCCACTTT.